Below are 21 T cell receptor beta chains sequenced from a single sample in a study of blood T cell repertoires in COVID-19. Here immunoSEQ multiplex PCR was the method, and the copy in TCRdb shows in-frame clones only, minus some. The sample carries about 85,000 clones, roughly 88% recorded once. Material: peripheral blood. The receptors were sampled from a woman of 80 years or more with acute or convalescent COVID-19.

This chain links TRBV7-9 with TRBJ2-7; a weak D match, TRBD2 (6 bases). The germline V and J ends were trimmed by 4 bases and 7 bases, with 20 bases remaining between them. The length of the CDR3 is 15 residues. Germline values: CDR1 SEHNR, CDR2 FQNEAQ (reference sequence). CDR3 sequence reads: CASSSPGVGSREQYF. CDR3 bases: TGTGCCAGCAGCTCCCCGGGGGTAGGTTCGCGGGAGCAGTACTTC.

The V call is TRBV27, the J call TRBJ1-6; D remains ambiguous. The V end lost 0 bases, the J end lost 6 bases, and 9 bases lay between the germline ends. From germline, CDR1 is MNHEY and CDR2 SMNVEV (reference sequence). The CDR3 contains 15 residues. The CDR3 sequence: CASSLSLLSNSPLHF. CDR3 sequence (DNA): TGTGCCAGCAGTTTATCTCTGCTCAGTAATTCACCCCTCCACTTT.

This clone was observed a handful of times. The chain uses TRBV7-9 and TRBJ2-5; D unresolved. This CDR3 has 14 residues. Germline-derived CDR1 and CDR2 are SEHNR and FQNEAQ (reference sequence). V lost 8 bases and J lost 3, with 16 bases in between. The CDR3 nucleotides read TGTGCCAGCGTCTCGTGGGCAGACGAAGAGACCCAGTACTTC. Translation: CASVSWADEETQYF.

This clone appeared once. This rearrangement joins TRBV7-9 to TRBJ1-5; 8 bases are a match to TRBD1. This CDR3 is built from 16 residues. Germline loops: CDR1 SEHNR, CDR2 FQNEAQ (reference sequence). J lost 0 bases, V lost 5 bases, and 6 bases had no gene match. CDR3 amino acids: CASSPGTGNSNQPQHF. For the CDR3, the DNA is TGTGCCAGCAGCCCCGGGACAGGTAATAGCAATCAGCCCCAGCATTTT.

This sequence joins TRBV7-9 and TRBJ2-1, with 7 positions matching TRBD1. This CDR3 region has 15 residues. Trimming took 6 bases from V and 4 from J; bases not matched to a gene: 9. Germline assignment: CDR1 SEHNR and CDR2 FQNEAQ (reference sequence). The CDR3 DNA sequence: TGTGCCAGCAGGCCCGGGACAGACGGGTACAATGAGCAGTTCTTC. It yields the protein CASRPGTDGYNEQFF.

The chain is built from TRBV6-5 and TRBJ1-5; D uncertain. CDR3 length: 16 residues. The germline V gene encodes CDR1 MNHEY and CDR2 SVGAGI. The V end was cut by 2 bases, the J end by 7 bases, with 18 bases between. The CDR3 sequence is CASSYTRGPAGQPQHF. CDR3 coding DNA: TGTGCCAGCAGTTACACCCGAGGGCCTGCGGGGCAGCCCCAGCATTTT.

The chain uses TRBV19 and TRBJ1-1, with D unresolved. The germline CDR1 and CDR2 sequences are LNHDA and SQIVND (reference sequence). The CDR3 consists of 17 residues. The V and J ends lost 0 bases and 1 base respectively, with 15 bases between them. CDR3 DNA: TGTGCCAGTAGTATAGATCGTTTCGGTGCGGGGAACACTGAAGCTTTCTTT. Translation gives CASSIDRFGAGNTEAFF.

This clone was counted only a few times. J is TRBJ2-3 and V is TRBV6-2 or TRBV6-3; TRBD2 aligns across 13 bases. The CDR3 is made up of 16 amino acids. Unmatched junction bases numbered 6, after V lost 6 bases and J lost 3 bases. The germline gives CDR1 MNHEY, CDR2 SVGEGT. This CDR3 reads CASSLTSGRMTDTQYF. CDR3 nucleotides: TGTGCCAGCAGCTTGACTAGCGGGAGGATGACAGATACGCAGTATTTT.

The chain uses TRBV11-2 and TRBJ2-6, with TRBD1 identical over 7 bases. CDR3 size: 15 residues. Germline V lookup: CDR1 SGHAT, CDR2 FQNNGV. J was trimmed by 2 bases and V by 5 bases; bases with no gene match: 3. The CDR3 spells CASSRDRAGANVLTF. CDR3 sequence (DNA): TGTGCCAGCAGCCGTGACAGGGCTGGGGCCAACGTCCTGACTTTC.

For the CDR3, the DNA is TGTGCCAGCAGCCAAGGGAGAATCCAAGAGACCCAGTACTTC. Encoded protein: CASSQGRIQETQYF. The chain couples TRBV7-8 to TRBJ2-5; a weak D match, TRBD2 (5 bases). Per the germline V gene, CDR1 is SGHVS and CDR2 is FQNEAQ. The CDR3 runs 14 residues. Trimming shortened V by 5 bases and J by 1 base, and 11 bases separated the two germline ends.

V is TRBV18 and J is TRBJ2-3; the match to TRBD2 covers 13 bases. The germline gives CDR1 KGHSH, CDR2 LQKENI. The CDR3 sequence is 16 residues long. With 3 bases clipped from V and 3 bases from J, the junction kept 3 bases outside the gene matches. CDR3 region: CASSPRTSGSTDTQYF. The DNA of the CDR3 is TGTGCCAGCTCACCCCGGACTAGCGGGAGTACAGATACGCAGTATTTT.

V usage is TRBV10-2 and J usage is TRBJ2-4; TRBD2 agrees at 8 bases. CDR1 and CDR2 (germline): WSHSY, SAAADI. The CDR3 is 16 residues long. Germline trimming cut 1 base from V and 3 bases from J; bases unmatched to any gene: 5. CDR3 nucleotides: TGCGCCAGCAGTGAGTTAGTAGCGGGGTTCAAAAACATTCAGTACTTC. Its translation: CASSELVAGFKNIQYF.

The chain combines TRBV12-3 or TRBV12-4 with TRBJ2-1, with D uncertain. The CDR3 loop spans 11 amino acids. The V end was cut by 6 bases, the J end by 3 bases, with 3 bases between. The chain's CDR3 is CASRYYNEQFF. CDR3 nucleotides: TGTGCCAGCAGATACTACAATGAGCAGTTCTTC.

This chain connects TRBV4-1 to TRBJ1-2, with 7 positions matching TRBD1. Losses at the gene ends were 4 bases for V and 3 bases for J; bases not matched to a gene: 5. The CDR3 consists of 14 residues. CDR1 and CDR2 from the germline V gene are MGHRA and YSYEKL. The DNA of the CDR3 is TGCGCCAGCAGCCCAGACAGGGAAGACTATGGCTACACCTTC. This codes for CASSPDREDYGYTF.

V is TRBV6-4 and J is TRBJ2-1; no definite D call. This CDR3 region has 13 residues. The V gene lost 2 bases and the J gene lost 5 bases, with 7 bases spanning the gap. Germline-derived CDR1 and CDR2 are MRHNA and SNTAGT. CDR3 sequence reads: CASSDTNNNEQFF. The CDR3 DNA sequence: TGTGCCAGCAGTGACACGAACAACAATGAGCAGTTCTTC.

The J gene is TRBJ2-4, the V gene TRBV5-4; maybe TRBD2 (6 bases). The CDR3 runs to 14 residues. Trimming took off 4 bases at V and 6 bases at J, with 14 bases between the two ends. Germline CDR1 and CDR2: SGHNT and YYREEE (reference sequence). In nucleotides, the CDR3 is TGTGCCAGCAGCCTAGGGACTGACCTAAACATTCAGTACTTC. It specifies CASSLGTDLNIQYF.

The chain uses TRBV7-3 and TRBJ2-3, with D maybe TRBD2 (6 bases). CDR1 and CDR2 (germline): SGHTA, FQGTGA. Trimming pared 8 bases from V and 3 bases from J, leaving 12 bases between. This CDR3 region has 13 residues. The CDR3 DNA follows: TGTGCCAGCTCACGGGGAGGTACAGATACGCAGTATTTT. As protein: CASSRGGTDTQYF.

The chain joins TRBV15 to TRBJ2-1, with 13 bases matching TRBD2. V dropped 2 bases and J dropped 7; count of bases not matched to a gene: 5. Per the germline V gene, CDR1 is LNHNV and CDR2 is YYDKDF (reference sequence). The CDR3 covers 16 residues. The CDR3 DNA reads as TGTGCCACCAGCAGAACGACTAGCGGGGGGTGGAATGAGCAGTTCTTC. Encoded protein: CATSRTTSGGWNEQFF.

Only one count was recorded for this clone. The V gene is TRBV9, the J gene TRBJ2-5; no reliable D call. Trimming took 4 bases from V and 5 from J, leaving 12 bases between them. Germline loops: CDR1 SGDLS, CDR2 YYNGEE. The CDR3 sequence is 13 residues long. In DNA form, the CDR3 reads TGTGCCAGCAGCTCTTTGGCGGTCGAGACCCAGTACTTC. Amino acids: CASSSLAVETQYF.

The gene calls are TRBV6-4 and TRBJ1-5; D gene unclear. The CDR3 has 14 residues. Looked up from germline, CDR1 is MRHNA and CDR2 is SNTAGT. Deletions cut 6 bases from V and 2 bases from J, with 11 bases between. The CDR3 spells CASSEAGGNQPQHF. The CDR3 DNA reads as TGTGCCAGCAGCGAGGCCGGGGGCAATCAGCCCCAGCATTTT.

The genes are TRBV19 and TRBJ1-5; D uncertain. The CDR3 consists of 15 residues. Trimming stripped 3 bases from V and 4 bases from J, with 13 bases between. Germline V gives CDR1 LNHDA, CDR2 SQIVND (reference sequence). The CDR3 loop reads CASSMGVQRNQPQHF. In DNA form, the CDR3 reads TGTGCCAGTAGTATGGGCGTCCAGCGGAATCAGCCCCAGCATTTT.